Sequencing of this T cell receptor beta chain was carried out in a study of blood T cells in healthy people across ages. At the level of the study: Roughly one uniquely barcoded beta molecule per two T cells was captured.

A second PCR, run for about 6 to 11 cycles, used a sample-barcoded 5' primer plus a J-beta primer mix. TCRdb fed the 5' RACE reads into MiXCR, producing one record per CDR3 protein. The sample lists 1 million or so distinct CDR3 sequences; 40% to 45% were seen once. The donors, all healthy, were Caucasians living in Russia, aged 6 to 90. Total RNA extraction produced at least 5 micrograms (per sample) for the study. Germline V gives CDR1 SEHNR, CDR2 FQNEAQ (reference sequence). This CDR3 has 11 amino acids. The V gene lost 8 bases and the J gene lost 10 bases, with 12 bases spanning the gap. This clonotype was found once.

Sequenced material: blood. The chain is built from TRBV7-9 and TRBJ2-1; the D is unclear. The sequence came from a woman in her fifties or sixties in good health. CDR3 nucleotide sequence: TGTGCCAGCTGTCCCGTCTGGGAGCAGTTCTTC. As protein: CASCPVWEQFF.